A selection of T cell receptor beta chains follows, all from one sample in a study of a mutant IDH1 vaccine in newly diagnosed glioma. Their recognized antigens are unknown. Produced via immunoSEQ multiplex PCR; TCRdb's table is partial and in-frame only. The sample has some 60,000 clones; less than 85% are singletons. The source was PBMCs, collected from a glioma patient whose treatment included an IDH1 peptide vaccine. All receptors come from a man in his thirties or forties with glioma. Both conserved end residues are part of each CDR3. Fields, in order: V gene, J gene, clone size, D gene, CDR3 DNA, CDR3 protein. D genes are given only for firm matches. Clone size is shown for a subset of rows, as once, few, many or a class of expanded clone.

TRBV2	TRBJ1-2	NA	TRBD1	TGTGCCAGCAGTAAGCCTGATCAGGGGGACTATGGCTACACCTTC	CASSKPDQGDYGYTF
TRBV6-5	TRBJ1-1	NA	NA	TGTGCCAGCAGTTTTGGACGGTACACTGAAGCTTTCTTT	CASSFGRYTEAFF
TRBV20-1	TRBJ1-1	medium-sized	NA	TGCAGTGCTAGTTGGGGTACTGAAGCTTTCTTT	CSASWGTEAFF
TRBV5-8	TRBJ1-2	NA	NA	TGTGCCAGCAGCGCGGTGGCGGAAAGCTACACCTTC	CASSAVAESYTF
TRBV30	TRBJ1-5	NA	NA	TGTGCCTGGAGTGTACGGAGTGGGGGCAATCAGCCCCAGCATTTT	CAWSVRSGGNQPQHF
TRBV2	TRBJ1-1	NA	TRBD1	TGTGCCAGCAGCGCGAACAGGGGTCAGGGCGAAGCTTTCTTT	CASSANRGQGEAFF
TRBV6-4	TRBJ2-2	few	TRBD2	TGTGCCAGCAGTGGGACTAGCGGGAGCACCGGGGAGCTGTTTTTT	CASSGTSGSTGELFF
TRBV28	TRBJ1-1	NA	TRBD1	TGTGCCAGCAGCCAAACAACAGGGGGCACTGAAGCTTTCTTT	CASSQTTGGTEAFF
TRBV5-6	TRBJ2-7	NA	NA	TGTGCCAGCAGCCTAAACGTGGGCCCCGGCTCCTACGAGCAGTACTTC	CASSLNVGPGSYEQYF
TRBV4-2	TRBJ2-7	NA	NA	TGTGCCAGCAGCCAAGCCGGATCCTACGAGCAGTACTTC	CASSQAGSYEQYF
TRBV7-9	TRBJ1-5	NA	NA	TGTGCCAGCAGCTTCGGTGTGGAGCCCCAGCATTTT	CASSFGVEPQHF